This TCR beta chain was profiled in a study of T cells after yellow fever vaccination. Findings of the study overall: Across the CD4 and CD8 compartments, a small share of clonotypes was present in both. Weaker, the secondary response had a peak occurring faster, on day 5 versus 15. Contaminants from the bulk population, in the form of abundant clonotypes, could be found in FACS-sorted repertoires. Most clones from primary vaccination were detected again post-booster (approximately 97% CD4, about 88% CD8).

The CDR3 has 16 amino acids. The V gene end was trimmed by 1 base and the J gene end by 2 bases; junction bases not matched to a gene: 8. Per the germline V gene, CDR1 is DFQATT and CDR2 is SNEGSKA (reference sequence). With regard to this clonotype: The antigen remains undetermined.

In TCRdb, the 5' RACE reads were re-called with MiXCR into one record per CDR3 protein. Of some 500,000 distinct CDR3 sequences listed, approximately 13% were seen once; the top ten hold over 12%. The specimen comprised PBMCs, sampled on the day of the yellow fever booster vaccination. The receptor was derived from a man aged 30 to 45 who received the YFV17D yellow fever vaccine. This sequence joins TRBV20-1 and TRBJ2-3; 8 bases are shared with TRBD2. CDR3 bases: TGCAGTGCTAGAGTGTTCGGGAGGGAAACCACAGATACGCAGTATTTT. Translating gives CSARVFGRETTDTQYF.